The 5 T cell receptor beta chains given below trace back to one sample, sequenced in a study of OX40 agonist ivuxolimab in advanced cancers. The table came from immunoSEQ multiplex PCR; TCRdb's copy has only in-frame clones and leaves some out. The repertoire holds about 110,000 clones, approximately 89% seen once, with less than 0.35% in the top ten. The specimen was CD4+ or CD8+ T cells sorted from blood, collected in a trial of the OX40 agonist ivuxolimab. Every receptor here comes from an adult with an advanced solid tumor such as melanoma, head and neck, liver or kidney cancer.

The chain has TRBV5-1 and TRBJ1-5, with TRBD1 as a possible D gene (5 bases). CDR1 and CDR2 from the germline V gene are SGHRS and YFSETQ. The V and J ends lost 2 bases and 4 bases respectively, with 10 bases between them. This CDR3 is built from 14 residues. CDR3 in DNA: TGCGCCAGCAGCTTATCAGGGCAGAATCAGCCCCAGCATTTT. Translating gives CASSLSGQNQPQHF.

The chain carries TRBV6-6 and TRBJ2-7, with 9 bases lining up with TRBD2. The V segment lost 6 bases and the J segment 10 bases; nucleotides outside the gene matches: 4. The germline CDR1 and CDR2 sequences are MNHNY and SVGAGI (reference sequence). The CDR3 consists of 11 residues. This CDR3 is CASSPGLAQYF. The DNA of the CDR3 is TGTGCCAGCAGCCCGGGACTAGCCCAGTACTTC.

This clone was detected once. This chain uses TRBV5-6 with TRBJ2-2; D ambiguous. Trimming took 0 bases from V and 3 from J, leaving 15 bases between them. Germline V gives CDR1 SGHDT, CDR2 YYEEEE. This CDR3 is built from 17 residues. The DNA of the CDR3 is TGTGCCAGCAGCTTGGTCGTCGTGTATGAGGACACCGGGGAGCTGTTTTTT. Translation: CASSLVVVYEDTGELFF. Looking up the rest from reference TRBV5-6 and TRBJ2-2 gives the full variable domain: DAGVTQSPTHLIKTRGQQVTLRCSPKSGHDTVSWYQQALGQGPQFIFQYYEEEERQRGNFPDRFSGHQFPNYSSELNVNALLLGDSALYLCASSLVVVYEDTGELFFGEGSRLTVL.

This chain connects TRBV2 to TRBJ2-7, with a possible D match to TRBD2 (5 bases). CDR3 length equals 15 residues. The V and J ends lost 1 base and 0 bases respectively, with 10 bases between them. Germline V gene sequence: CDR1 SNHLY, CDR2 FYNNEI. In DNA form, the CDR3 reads TGTGCCAGCAGTGAAGTGATGGGGAGCTCCTACGAGCAGTACTTC. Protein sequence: CASSEVMGSSYEQYF.

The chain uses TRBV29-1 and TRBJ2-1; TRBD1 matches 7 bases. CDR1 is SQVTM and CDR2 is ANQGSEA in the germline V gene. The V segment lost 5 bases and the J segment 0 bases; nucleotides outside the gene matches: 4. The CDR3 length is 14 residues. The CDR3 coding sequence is TGCAGCGTTCCCGACAGGGTCTCCTACAATGAGCAGTTCTTC. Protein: CSVPDRVSYNEQFF.